This T cell receptor beta chain is drawn from a study of vaccination and CD4 T cells after COVID-19. Described treatment: roughly ten-day PBMC culture with coronavirus spike peptide pools or control peptides (ViraFEST assay). An Oncomine TCR Beta short-read assay was used to sequence the DNA from cultured CD4+ T cells. Once CD4+ T cells had been cultured, genomic DNA was extracted from them. TCRdb re-analysed the PCR reads in MiXCR, keeping a single row per CDR3 protein. The profile shows 20,000 or so distinct CDR3 sequences, around 40% of them singletons. A remark on this clonotype: Its specificity is unknown.

V was pared by 3 bases and J by 5 bases, with 5 bases between. CDR3 length equals 11 residues. Germline CDR1 reads SGHAT; CDR2 reads FQNNGV. This chain joins TRBV11-2 and TRBJ2-7; D is undetermined. The sample here was CD4+ T cells from blood, cultured in vitro, taken after SARS-CoV-2 vaccination. The TCR was taken from a human donor who had recovered from COVID-19. DNA for the CDR3: TGTGCCAGCAGCTTGAGGAACGAGCAGTACTTC. Amino acids: CASSLRNEQYF.